This TCR beta chain was documented in a study of shared clonotypes between healthy human individuals. Naive CD8 cells comprised CD45RO-negative, CCR7-positively selected cells, excluding terminally differentiated effector memory CD45RA+ cells. Recent acute infections and vaccinations were absent in the healthy HIV-negative adult donors. V shed 4 bases, J shed 9 bases, and the junction held 12 bases outside the gene matches. Germline V gene lookup returns CDR1 LNHDA and CDR2 SQIVND (reference sequence). The CDR3 has 16 residues. Findings and limits, study-wide: For naive CD4 cells, roughly 5.5% of clonotypes were shared across a handful of donors.

As for this clone: Its specificity is not known.

Repertoires were generated with immunoSEQ multiplex PCR, while TCRdb's copy carries only in-frame clones and drops some. The sample gives almost 700,000 clones, roughly 94% of which show up once; 20% to 25% is in the top ten. Sequencing was performed on naive CD8+ T cells sorted from blood. The TCR comes from a man aged 25-45 years in good health. This sequence joins TRBV19 and TRBJ2-1; the match to TRBD2 covers 10 bases. This CDR3 reads CASSTPLAGAIGEQFF. For the CDR3, the DNA is TGTGCCAGTAGTACCCCGCTAGCGGGAGCAATTGGTGAGCAGTTCTTC.